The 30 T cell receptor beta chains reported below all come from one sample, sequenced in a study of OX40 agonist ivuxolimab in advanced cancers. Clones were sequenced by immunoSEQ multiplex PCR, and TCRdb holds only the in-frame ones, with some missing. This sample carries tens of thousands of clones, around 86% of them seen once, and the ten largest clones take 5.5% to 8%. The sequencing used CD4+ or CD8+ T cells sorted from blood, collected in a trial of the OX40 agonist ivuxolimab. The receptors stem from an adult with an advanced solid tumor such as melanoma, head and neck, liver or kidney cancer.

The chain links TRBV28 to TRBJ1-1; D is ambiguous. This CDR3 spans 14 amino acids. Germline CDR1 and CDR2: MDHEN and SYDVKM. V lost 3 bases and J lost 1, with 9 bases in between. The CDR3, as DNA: TGTGCCAGCAGTTTCGGGGTCCCGAACACTGAAGCTTTCTTT. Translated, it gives CASSFGVPNTEAFF.

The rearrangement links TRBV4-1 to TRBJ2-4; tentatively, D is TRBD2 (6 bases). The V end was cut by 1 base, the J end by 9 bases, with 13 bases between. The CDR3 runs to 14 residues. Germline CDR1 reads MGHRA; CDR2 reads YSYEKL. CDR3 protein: CASSQGLGQAIQYF. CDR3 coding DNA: TGCGCCAGCAGCCAAGGACTAGGGCAGGCCATTCAGTACTTC.

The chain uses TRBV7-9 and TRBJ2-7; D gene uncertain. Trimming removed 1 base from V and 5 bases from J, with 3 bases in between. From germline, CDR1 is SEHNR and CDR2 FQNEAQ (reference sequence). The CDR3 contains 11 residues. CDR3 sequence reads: CASSLVNEQYF. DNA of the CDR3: TGTGCCAGCAGCTTAGTTAACGAGCAGTACTTC.

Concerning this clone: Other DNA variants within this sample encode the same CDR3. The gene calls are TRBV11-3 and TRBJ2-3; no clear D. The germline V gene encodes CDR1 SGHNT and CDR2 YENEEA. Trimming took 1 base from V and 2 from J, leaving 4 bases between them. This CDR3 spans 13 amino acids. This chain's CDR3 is CASSLGTTDTQYF. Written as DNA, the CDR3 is TGTGCCAGCAGCTTAGGCACCACAGATACGCAGTATTTT.

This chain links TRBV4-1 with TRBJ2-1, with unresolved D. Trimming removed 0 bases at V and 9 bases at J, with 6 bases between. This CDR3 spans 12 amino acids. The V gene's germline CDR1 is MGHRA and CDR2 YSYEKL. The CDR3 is CASSQEGIEQFF. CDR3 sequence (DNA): TGCGCCAGCAGCCAAGAGGGGATTGAGCAGTTCTTC.

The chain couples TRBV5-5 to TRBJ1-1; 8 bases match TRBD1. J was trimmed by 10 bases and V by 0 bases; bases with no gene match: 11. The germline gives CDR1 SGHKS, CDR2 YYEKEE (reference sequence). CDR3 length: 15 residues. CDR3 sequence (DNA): TGTGCCAGCAGCTTGGTATCCCTACTGACAGGGGCAGCTTTCTTT. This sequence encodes CASSLVSLLTGAAFF.

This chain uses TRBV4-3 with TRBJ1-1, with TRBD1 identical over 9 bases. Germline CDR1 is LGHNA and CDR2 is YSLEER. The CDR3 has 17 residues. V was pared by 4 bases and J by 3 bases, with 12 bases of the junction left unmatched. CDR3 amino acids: CASSRFNRGLTDTEAFF. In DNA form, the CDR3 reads TGCGCCAGCAGCCGTTTCAACAGGGGGCTTACGGACACTGAAGCTTTCTTT.

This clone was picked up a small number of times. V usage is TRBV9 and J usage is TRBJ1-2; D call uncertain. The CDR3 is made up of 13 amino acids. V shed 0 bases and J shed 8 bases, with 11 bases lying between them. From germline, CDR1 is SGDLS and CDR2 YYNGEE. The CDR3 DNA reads TGTGCCAGCAGCGTAGAATCAAGACGCGGCTACACCTTC. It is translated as CASSVESRRGYTF.

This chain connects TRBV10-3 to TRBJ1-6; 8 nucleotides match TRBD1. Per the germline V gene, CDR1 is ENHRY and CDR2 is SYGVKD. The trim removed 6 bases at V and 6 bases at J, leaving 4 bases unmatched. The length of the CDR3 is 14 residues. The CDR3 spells CAIRDRGPNSPLHF. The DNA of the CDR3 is TGTGCCATCAGAGACAGGGGACCTAATTCACCCCTCCACTTT.

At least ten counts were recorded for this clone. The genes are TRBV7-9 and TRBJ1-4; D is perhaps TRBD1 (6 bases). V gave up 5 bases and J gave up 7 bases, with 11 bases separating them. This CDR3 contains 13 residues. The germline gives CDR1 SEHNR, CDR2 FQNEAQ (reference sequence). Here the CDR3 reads CASSGHRVEKLFF. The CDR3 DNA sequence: TGTGCCAGCAGCGGTCACAGGGTTGAAAAACTGTTTTTT.

Here the CDR3 DNA reads TGTGCCAGCATCCGACAGGGGAACACTGAAGCTTTCTTT. It codes for CASIRQGNTEAFF. V gene TRBV6-5 combines with J gene TRBJ1-1; 7 bases fit TRBD1. V lost 7 bases, J lost 1 base, and 3 bases stayed unmatched. CDR1 is MNHEY, CDR2 SVGAGI, per germline. There are 13 residues in the CDR3.

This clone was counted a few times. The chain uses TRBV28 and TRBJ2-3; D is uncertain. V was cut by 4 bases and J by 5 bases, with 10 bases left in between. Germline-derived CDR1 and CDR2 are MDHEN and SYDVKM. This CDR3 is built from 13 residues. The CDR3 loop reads CASSSGSLDTQYF. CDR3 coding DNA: TGTGCCAGCAGTTCCGGAAGTTTAGATACGCAGTATTTT.

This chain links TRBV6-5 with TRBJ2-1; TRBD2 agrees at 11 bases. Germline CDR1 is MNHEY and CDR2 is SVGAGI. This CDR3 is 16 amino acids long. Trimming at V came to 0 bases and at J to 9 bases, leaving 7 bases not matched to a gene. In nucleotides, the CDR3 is TGTGCCAGCAGTTACTCGAGTAGCGGGGGGGCCAGTGAGCAGTTCTTC. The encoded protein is CASSYSSSGGASEQFF.

The CDR3: CASSESRVTGELFF. The CDR3 bases are TGCGCCAGCAGTGAGTCTAGGGTGACCGGGGAGCTGTTTTTT. The chain has TRBV10-1 and TRBJ2-2; D is unclear. Germline values: CDR1 WNHNN, CDR2 SYGVQD (reference sequence). Trimming left V 0 bases short and J 5 bases short, with 7 bases between. This CDR3 is built from 14 residues.

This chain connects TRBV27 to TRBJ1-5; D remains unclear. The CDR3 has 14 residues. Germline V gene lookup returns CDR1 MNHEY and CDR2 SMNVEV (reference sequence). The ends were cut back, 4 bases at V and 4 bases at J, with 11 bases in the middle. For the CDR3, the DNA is TGTGCCAGCAGTTATTCCCGATTGAATCAGCCCCAGCATTTT. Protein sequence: CASSYSRLNQPQHF.

CDR3 residues: CASSLGLADNEQFF. The CDR3 DNA follows: TGTGCCAGCAGCTTGGGACTAGCGGACAATGAGCAGTTCTTC. The V call is TRBV5-5, the J call TRBJ2-1, with TRBD2 matching over 9 bases. The CDR3 sequence is 14 residues long. Germline-derived CDR1 and CDR2 are SGHKS and YYEKEE (reference sequence). V lost 0 bases to trimming and J lost 5 bases; unmatched junction nucleotides: 0.

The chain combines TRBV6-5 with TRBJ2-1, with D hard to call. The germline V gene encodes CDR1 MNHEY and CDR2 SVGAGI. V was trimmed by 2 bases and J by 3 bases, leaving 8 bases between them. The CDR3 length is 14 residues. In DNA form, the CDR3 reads TGTGCCAGCAGTTACGGCAGTCGCTACAATGAGCAGTTCTTC. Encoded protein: CASSYGSRYNEQFF.

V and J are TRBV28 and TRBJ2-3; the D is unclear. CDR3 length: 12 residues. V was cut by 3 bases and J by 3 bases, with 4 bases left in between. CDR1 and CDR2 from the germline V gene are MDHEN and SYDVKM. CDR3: CASSFSTDTQYF. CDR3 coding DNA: TGTGCCAGCAGTTTTTCAACAGATACGCAGTATTTT.

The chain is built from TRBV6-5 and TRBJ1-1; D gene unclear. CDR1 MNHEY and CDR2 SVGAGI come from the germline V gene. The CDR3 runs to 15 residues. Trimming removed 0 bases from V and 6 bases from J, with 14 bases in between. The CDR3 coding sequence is TGTGCCAGCAGTTACTCCATCGGGGTAATGGCTGAAGCTTTCTTT. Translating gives CASSYSIGVMAEAFF.

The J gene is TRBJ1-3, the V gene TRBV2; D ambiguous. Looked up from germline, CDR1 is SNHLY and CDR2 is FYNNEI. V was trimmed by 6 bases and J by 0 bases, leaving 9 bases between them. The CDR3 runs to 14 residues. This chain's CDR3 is CASRDRDSGNTIYF. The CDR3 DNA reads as TGTGCCAGCAGAGACCGGGACTCTGGAAACACCATATATTTT.

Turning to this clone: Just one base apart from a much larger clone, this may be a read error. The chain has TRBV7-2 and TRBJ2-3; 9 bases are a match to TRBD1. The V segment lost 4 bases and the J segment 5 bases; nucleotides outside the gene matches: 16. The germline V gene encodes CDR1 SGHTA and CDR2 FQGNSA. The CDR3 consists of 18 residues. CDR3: CASSSTNPNRGLVDTQYF. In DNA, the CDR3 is TGTGCCAGCAGCTCAACCAACCCGAACAGGGGGCTTGTAGATACGCAGTATTTT.

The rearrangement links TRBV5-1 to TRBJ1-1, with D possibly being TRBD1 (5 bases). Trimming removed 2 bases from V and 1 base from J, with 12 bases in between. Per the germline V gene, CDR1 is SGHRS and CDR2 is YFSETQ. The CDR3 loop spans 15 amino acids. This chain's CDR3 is CASSFIGAENTEAFF. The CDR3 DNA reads TGCGCCAGCAGCTTCATAGGGGCCGAGAACACTGAAGCTTTCTTT.

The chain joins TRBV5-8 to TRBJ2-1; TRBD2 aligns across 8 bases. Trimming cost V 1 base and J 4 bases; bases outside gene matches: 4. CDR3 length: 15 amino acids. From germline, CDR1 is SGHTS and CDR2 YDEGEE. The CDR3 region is CASSLKLAEYNEQFF. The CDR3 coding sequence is TGTGCCAGCAGCTTGAAACTAGCGGAGTACAATGAGCAGTTCTTC. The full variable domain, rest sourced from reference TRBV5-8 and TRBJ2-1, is EAGVTQSPTHLIKTRGQQATLRCSPISGHTSVYWYQQALGLGLQFLLWYDEGEERNRGNFPPRFSGRQFPNYSSELNVNALELEDSALYLCASSLKLAEYNEQFFGPGTRLTVL.

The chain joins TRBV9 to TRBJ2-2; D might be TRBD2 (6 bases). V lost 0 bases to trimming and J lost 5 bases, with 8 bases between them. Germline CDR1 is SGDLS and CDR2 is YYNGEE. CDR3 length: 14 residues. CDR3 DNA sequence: TGTGCCAGCAGCGTAGCGGGAGAGACCGGGGAGCTGTTTTTT. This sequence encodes CASSVAGETGELFF.

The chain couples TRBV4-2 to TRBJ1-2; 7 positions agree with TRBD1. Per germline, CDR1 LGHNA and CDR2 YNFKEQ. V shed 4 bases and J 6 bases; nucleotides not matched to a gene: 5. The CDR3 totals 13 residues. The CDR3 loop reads CASSRQGLDGYTF. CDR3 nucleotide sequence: TGTGCCAGCAGCCGACAGGGCCTGGATGGCTACACCTTC.

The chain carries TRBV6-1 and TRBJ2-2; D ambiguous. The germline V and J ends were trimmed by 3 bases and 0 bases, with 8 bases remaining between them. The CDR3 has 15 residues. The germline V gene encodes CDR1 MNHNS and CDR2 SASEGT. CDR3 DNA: TGTGCCAGCAGTGAGCCAGCGACGAACACCGGGGAGCTGTTTTTT. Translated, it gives CASSEPATNTGELFF.

CDR3: CASSLGTSGTRDEQFF. CDR3 DNA sequence: TGTGCCAGCAGCTTGGGGACTAGCGGAACTCGGGATGAGCAGTTCTTC. The chain couples TRBV5-4 to TRBJ2-1, with 10 positions matching TRBD2. Germline CDR1 and CDR2: SGHNT and YYREEE (reference sequence). V was pared by 0 bases and J by 8 bases, with 8 bases of the junction left unmatched. The CDR3 extends over 16 amino acids.

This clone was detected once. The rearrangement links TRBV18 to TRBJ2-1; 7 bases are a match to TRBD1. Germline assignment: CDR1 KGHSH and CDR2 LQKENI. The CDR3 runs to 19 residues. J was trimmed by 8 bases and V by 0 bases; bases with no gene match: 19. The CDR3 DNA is TGTGCCAGCTCACCACCGAGGGGGCGGCGGGTCAGAGGGGGCGATGAGCAGTTCTTC. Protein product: CASSPPRGRRVRGGDEQFF.

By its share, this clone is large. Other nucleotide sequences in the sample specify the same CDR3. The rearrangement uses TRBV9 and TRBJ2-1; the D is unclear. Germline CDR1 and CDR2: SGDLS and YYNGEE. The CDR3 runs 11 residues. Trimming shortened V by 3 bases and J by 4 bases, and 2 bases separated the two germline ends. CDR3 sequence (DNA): TGTGCCAGCAGCGGTTACAATGAGCAGTTCTTC. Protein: CASSGYNEQFF.

The CDR3 bases are TGTGCCAGCAGCTCCCAGGACAGGGTTTACACTGAAGCTTTCTTT. It yields the protein CASSSQDRVYTEAFF. J is TRBJ1-1 and V is TRBV9, with 8 bases fitting TRBD1. J gave up 3 bases and V 4 bases, and 8 bases lay outside the gene matches. CDR1 and CDR2 (germline): SGDLS, YYNGEE. This CDR3 contains 15 residues.